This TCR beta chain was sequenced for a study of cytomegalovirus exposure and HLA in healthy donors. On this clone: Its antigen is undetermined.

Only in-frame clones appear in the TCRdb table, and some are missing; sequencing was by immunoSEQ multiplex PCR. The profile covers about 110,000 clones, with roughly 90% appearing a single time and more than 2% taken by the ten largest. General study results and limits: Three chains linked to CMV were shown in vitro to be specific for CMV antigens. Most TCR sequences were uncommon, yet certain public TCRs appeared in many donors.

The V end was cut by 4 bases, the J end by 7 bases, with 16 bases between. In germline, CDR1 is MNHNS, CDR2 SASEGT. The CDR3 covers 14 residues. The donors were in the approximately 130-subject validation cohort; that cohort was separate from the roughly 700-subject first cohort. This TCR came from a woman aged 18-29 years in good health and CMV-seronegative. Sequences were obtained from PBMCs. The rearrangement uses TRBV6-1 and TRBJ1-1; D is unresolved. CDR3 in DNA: TGTGCCAGCAGTGTCTTAGGTGAGGTCGGTGAAGCTTTCTTT. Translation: CASSVLGEVGEAFF.